This T cell receptor beta chain derives from a study of OX40 agonist ivuxolimab in advanced cancers. Turning to the study itself: The treatment was a fully human IgG2 OX40 agonist, ivuxolimab.

The assay was immunoSEQ multiplex PCR, and TCRdb's table has in-frame clones only and misses some. The sample records around 90,000 clones, 87% being singletons. The CDR3 consists of 15 residues. The V segment lost 0 bases and the J segment 5 bases; nucleotides outside the gene matches: 7. The germline gives CDR1 MNHNS, CDR2 SASEGT. V gene TRBV6-1 combines with J gene TRBJ2-7, with 7 bases lining up with TRBD1. The material was CD4+ or CD8+ T cells sorted from blood, obtained in a trial of the OX40 agonist ivuxolimab. This TCR was recovered from an adult with an advanced solid tumor such as melanoma, head and neck, liver or kidney cancer. The CDR3 nucleotides are TGTGCCAGCAGTGAAGCGTCCAGGGGGAAGGACGAGCAGTACTTC. Translating it yields CASSEASRGKDEQYF.